One sample yielded the 25 T cell receptor beta chains listed below, sequenced in a study of control samples from healthy donors and cancer patients. Here immunoSEQ multiplex PCR was the method, and the copy in TCRdb shows in-frame clones only, minus some. The table records about 130,000 clones, about 93% of them present only once. The material sequenced was PBMCs. These TCRs come from a man between 45 and 60 years old with head and neck cancer.

The chain combines TRBV4-1 with TRBJ2-5, with TRBD2 identical over 7 bases. The germline CDR1 and CDR2 sequences are MGHRA and YSYEKL. V gave up 3 bases and J gave up 4 bases; unmatched junction bases: 5. The CDR3 is made up of 14 amino acids. CDR3 sequence (DNA): TGCGCCAGCAGCCAGCTCCCGGGGGGAGAGACCCAGTACTTC. Its translation is CASSQLPGGETQYF.

The CDR3 here is CASSLQVEGGYTF. The CDR3 DNA follows: TGTGCCAGCTCACTCCAGGTTGAAGGTGGCTACACCTTC. This chain joins TRBV18 and TRBJ1-2; no definite D call. The CDR3 runs 13 residues. V lost 4 bases, J lost 7 bases, and 13 bases lay in between. Germline V gene data show CDR1 as KGHSH and CDR2 as LQKENI.

The genes are TRBV2 and TRBJ2-7, with D possibly being TRBD1 (5 bases). Trimming took 5 bases from V and 0 from J, leaving 17 bases between them. The CDR3 contains 16 residues. The germline CDR1 and CDR2 sequences are SNHLY and FYNNEI. CDR3 nucleotide sequence: TGTGCCAGCAGTAAATTGGGGCACGAGAGCTCCTACGAGCAGTACTTC. Protein product: CASSKLGHESSYEQYF. Filled out from reference TRBV2 and TRBJ2-7, the complete variable domain reads EPEVTQTPSHQVTQMGQEVILRCVPISNHLYFYWYRQILGQKVEFLVSFYNNEISEKSEIFDDQFSVERPDGSNFTLKIRSTKLEDSAMYFCASSKLGHESSYEQYFGPGTRLTVT.

V is TRBV7-9 and J is TRBJ1-1; no definite D call. The CDR3 extends over 14 amino acids. Germline CDR1 and CDR2: SEHNR and FQNEAQ (reference sequence). Trimming pared 5 bases from V and 1 base from J, leaving 11 bases between. The CDR3 region is CASSLTNTNTEAFF. The CDR3 nucleotides read TGTGCCAGCAGCCTGACTAATACGAACACTGAAGCTTTCTTT.

The J gene is TRBJ2-3, the V gene TRBV5-1; TRBD1 or TRBD2 may be the D gene (6 bases each). The CDR3 runs 16 residues. Deletions cut 0 bases from V and 2 bases from J, with 13 bases between. CDR1 SGHRS and CDR2 YFSETQ come from the germline V gene. The chain's CDR3 is CASSLVGGASTDTQYF. Here the CDR3 DNA reads TGCGCCAGCAGCTTGGTCGGGGGCGCCTCCACAGATACGCAGTATTTT.

V and J are TRBV10-3 and TRBJ2-6, with TRBD1 identical over 8 bases. CDR3 length: 15 amino acids. Germline-derived CDR1 and CDR2 are ENHRY and SYGVKD. The V and J ends lost 6 bases and 2 bases, in that order; junction bases with no gene match: 3. The CDR3 bases are TGTGCCATCAGCAAACAGGGGGCTGGGGCCAACGTCCTGACTTTC. It translates to CAISKQGAGANVLTF.

The genes are TRBV11-3 and TRBJ2-3, with TRBD2 matching over 12 bases. V was clipped by 1 base and J by 1 base; unmatched bases: 0. The CDR3 extends over 16 amino acids. Germline V gene sequence: CDR1 SGHNT, CDR2 YENEEA. The CDR3 protein is CASSLGLAGGTDTQYF. The CDR3, as DNA: TGTGCCAGCAGCTTAGGACTAGCGGGGGGCACAGATACGCAGTATTTT.

This rearrangement joins TRBV7-3 to TRBJ2-2; 7 bases are a match to TRBD2. The CDR3 sequence is 15 residues long. J was trimmed by 4 bases and V by 5 bases; bases with no gene match: 7. Germline V lookup: CDR1 SGHTA, CDR2 FQGTGA. CDR3 in amino acids: CASSPQRDGTGELFF. In DNA form, the CDR3 reads TGTGCCAGCAGCCCCCAGCGGGATGGCACCGGGGAGCTGTTTTTT.

The CDR3: CASSDGRGYEQYF. The CDR3 DNA follows: TGTGCCAGCAGCGACGGACGCGGCTACGAGCAGTACTTC. The chain couples TRBV6-2 or TRBV6-3 to TRBJ2-7; D not resolved. Trimming took off 6 bases at V and 3 bases at J, with 12 bases between the two ends. In germline, CDR1 is MNHEY, CDR2 SVGEGT. The CDR3 contains 13 residues.

This clone showed up just once. The chain links TRBV6-5 to TRBJ2-5, with D hard to call. The CDR3 has 14 amino acids. CDR1 MNHEY and CDR2 SVGAGI come from the germline V gene. V was pared by 0 bases and J by 3 bases, with 8 bases between. This CDR3 is CASSYSGGEETQYF. Here the CDR3 DNA reads TGTGCCAGCAGTTACTCAGGCGGAGAAGAGACCCAGTACTTC.

The rearrangement uses TRBV20-1 and TRBJ1-2; D not certain. Germline CDR1 DFQATT, CDR2 SNEGSKA (reference sequence). The CDR3 consists of 13 residues. The V end lost 5 bases, the J end lost 4 bases, and 14 bases lay between the germline ends. The CDR3 protein is CSAGAQSSYGYTF. The CDR3 DNA follows: TGCAGTGCTGGTGCGCAGTCCAGCTATGGCTACACCTTC.

This sequence joins TRBV27 and TRBJ2-5; either TRBD1 or TRBD2 may fit D (6 bases each). The V end lost 6 bases, the J end lost 5 bases, and 13 bases lay between the germline ends. This CDR3 region has 13 residues. Germline V gene lookup returns CDR1 MNHEY and CDR2 SMNVEV (reference sequence). The CDR3 region is CASRLGGLETQYF. DNA of the CDR3: TGTGCCAGCAGATTAGGGGGGCTTGAGACCCAGTACTTC.

CDR3 in amino acids: CASRIQGNSPLHF. In DNA form, the CDR3 reads TGTGCCAGCAGGATACAGGGAAATTCACCCCTCCACTTT. The V and J genes are TRBV6-5 and TRBJ1-6; TRBD1 is a possible D gene (6 bases). Per germline, CDR1 MNHEY and CDR2 SVGAGI. V was trimmed by 6 bases and J by 7 bases, leaving 10 bases between them. The CDR3 has 13 amino acids.

This chain links TRBV7-8 with TRBJ2-7; no clear D. The ends were cut back, 0 bases at V and 8 bases at J, with 20 bases in the middle. From germline, CDR1 is SGHVS and CDR2 FQNEAQ. The CDR3 has 16 residues. CDR3 in amino acids: CASSLAGLGSRFKQYF. For the CDR3, the DNA is TGTGCCAGCAGCTTAGCGGGGTTGGGCTCTCGGTTCAAGCAGTACTTC.

V usage is TRBV2 and J usage is TRBJ1-5; unclear D gene. The CDR3 has 13 amino acids. Trimming stripped 1 base from V and 5 bases from J, with 6 bases between. Germline V gene lookup returns CDR1 SNHLY and CDR2 FYNNEI. The chain's CDR3 is CASSEDSYQPQHF. The CDR3 nucleotides are TGTGCCAGCAGTGAAGACAGCTATCAGCCCCAGCATTTT. The entire variable domain, with the rest obtained from reference TRBV2 and TRBJ1-5, is as follows: EPEVTQTPSHQVTQMGQEVILRCVPISNHLYFYWYRQILGQKVEFLVSFYNNEISEKSEIFDDQFSVERPDGSNFTLKIRSTKLEDSAMYFCASSEDSYQPQHFGDGTRLSIL.

This clone was seen a handful of times. The genes are TRBV19 and TRBJ2-6; unclear D gene. The germline CDR1 and CDR2 sequences are LNHDA and SQIVND (reference sequence). The CDR3 runs to 15 residues. Trimming removed 7 bases at V and 0 bases at J, with 10 bases between. The CDR3 spells CASTMPRSGANVLTF. In DNA, the CDR3 is TGTGCCAGTACCATGCCTCGCTCTGGGGCCAACGTCCTGACTTTC.

The J gene is TRBJ2-1, the V gene TRBV7-2, with 9 bases identical to TRBD2. The CDR3 is 15 amino acids. CDR1 SGHTA and CDR2 FQGNSA come from the germline V gene. Trimming at V came to 2 bases and at J to 8 bases, leaving 7 bases not matched to a gene. CDR3 in DNA: TGTGCCAGCAGCTTATTGATAGCGGGGGTGCATGAGCAGTTCTTC. Protein product: CASSLLIAGVHEQFF.

V gene TRBV6-1 combines with J gene TRBJ2-1; 15 bases match TRBD2. Per germline, CDR1 MNHNS and CDR2 SASEGT. The V segment lost 1 base and the J segment 3 bases; nucleotides outside the gene matches: 4. The CDR3 consists of 18 residues. The CDR3 protein is CASSEEGTSGGLYNEQFF. The CDR3 region has the DNA TGTGCCAGCAGTGAAGAGGGGACTAGCGGGGGGCTCTACAATGAGCAGTTCTTC.

J is TRBJ2-3 and V is TRBV27; the match to TRBD1 covers 7 bases. CDR1 MNHEY and CDR2 SMNVEV come from the germline V gene (reference sequence). The CDR3 is 13 residues long. The trim removed 5 bases at V and 6 bases at J, leaving 5 bases unmatched. The CDR3 is CASSEGAVDTQYF. The DNA of the CDR3 is TGTGCCAGCAGTGAGGGGGCTGTGGATACGCAGTATTTT.

Notes on this clone: The sample contains more than one DNA sequence encoding this CDR3. The V gene is TRBV4-2, the J gene TRBJ1-1, with D hard to call. From germline, CDR1 is LGHNA and CDR2 YNFKEQ. V lost 3 bases, J lost 1 base, and 0 bases lay in between. CDR3 size: 11 residues. The DNA for the CDR3 is TGTGCCAGCAGCCAGAACACTGAAGCTTTCTTT. Translated: CASSQNTEAFF.

The J gene is TRBJ1-4, the V gene TRBV7-6; D remains unclear. The CDR3 runs to 17 residues. The germline CDR1 and CDR2 sequences are SGHVS and FNYEAQ. Trimming shortened V by 1 base and J by 4 bases, and 16 bases separated the two germline ends. The CDR3 sequence is CASSLGAGNRGNEKLFF. The CDR3 nucleotides are TGTGCCAGCAGCTTAGGTGCCGGGAATCGGGGTAATGAAAAACTGTTTTTT.

The chain joins TRBV2 to TRBJ1-6, with D maybe TRBD1 (5 bases). Trimming left V 6 bases short and J 0 bases short, with 9 bases between. CDR1 is SNHLY and CDR2 is FYNNEI in the germline V gene. This CDR3 is 15 amino acids long. This CDR3 reads CASRGRVSYNSPLHF. CDR3 nucleotides: TGTGCCAGCAGGGGACGCGTCTCCTATAATTCACCCCTCCACTTT.

The CDR3 DNA is TGCGCCAGCAGCTGGGGGACTGGGAATCAGCCCCAGCATTTT. Protein: CASSWGTGNQPQHF. This chain connects TRBV5-1 to TRBJ1-5, with D maybe TRBD1 (5 bases). The V end lost 3 bases, the J end lost 4 bases, and 11 bases lay between the germline ends. This CDR3 is 14 amino acids long. Germline lookup yields CDR1 SGHRS and CDR2 YFSETQ.

The V call is TRBV19, the J call TRBJ1-5, with D possibly TRBD1 on 5 matching bases. Germline CDR1 reads LNHDA; CDR2 reads SQIVND (reference sequence). This CDR3 has 16 amino acids. Trimming took 0 bases from V and 2 from J, leaving 11 bases between them. The CDR3: CASSIEGRGGNQPQHF. The CDR3 DNA sequence: TGTGCCAGTAGTATAGAGGGGCGGGGAGGCAATCAGCCCCAGCATTTT.

V gene TRBV7-4 combines with J gene TRBJ1-5, with 8 nucleotides matching TRBD1. Germline V gene sequence: CDR1 SGHVT, CDR2 SQSDAQ. CDR3 length: 14 residues. The V gene end was trimmed by 3 bases and the J gene end by 7 bases; junction bases not matched to a gene: 5. In DNA form, the CDR3 reads TGTGCCAGCAGCTTGCAGGGGGCGGGACAGCCCCAGCATTTT. Its protein is CASSLQGAGQPQHF.